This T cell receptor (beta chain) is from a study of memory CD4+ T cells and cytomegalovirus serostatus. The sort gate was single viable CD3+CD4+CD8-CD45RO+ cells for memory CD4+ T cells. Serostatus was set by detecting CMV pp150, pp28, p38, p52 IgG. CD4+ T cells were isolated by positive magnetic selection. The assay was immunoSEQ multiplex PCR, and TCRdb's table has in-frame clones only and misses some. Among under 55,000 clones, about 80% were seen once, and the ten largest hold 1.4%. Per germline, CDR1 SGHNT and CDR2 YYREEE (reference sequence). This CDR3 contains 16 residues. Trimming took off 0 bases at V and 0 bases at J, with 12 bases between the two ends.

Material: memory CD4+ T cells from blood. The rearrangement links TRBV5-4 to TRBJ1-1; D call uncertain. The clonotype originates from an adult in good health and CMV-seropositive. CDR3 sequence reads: CASSLDHRSMNTEAFF. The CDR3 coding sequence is TGTGCCAGCAGCTTGGACCATAGAAGCATGAACACTGAAGCTTTCTTT.